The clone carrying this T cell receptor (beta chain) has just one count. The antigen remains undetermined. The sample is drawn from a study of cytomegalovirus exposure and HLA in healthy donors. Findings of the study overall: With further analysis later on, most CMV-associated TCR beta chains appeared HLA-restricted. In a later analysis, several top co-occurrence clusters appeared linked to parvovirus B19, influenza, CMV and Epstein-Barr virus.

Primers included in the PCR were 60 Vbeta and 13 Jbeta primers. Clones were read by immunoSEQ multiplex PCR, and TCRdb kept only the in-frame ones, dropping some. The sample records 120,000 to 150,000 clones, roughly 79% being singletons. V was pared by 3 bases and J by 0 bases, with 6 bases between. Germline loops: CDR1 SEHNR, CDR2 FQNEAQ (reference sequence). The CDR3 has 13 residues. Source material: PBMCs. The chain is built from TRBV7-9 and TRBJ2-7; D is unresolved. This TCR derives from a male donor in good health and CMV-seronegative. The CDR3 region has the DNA TGTGCCAGCAGCTTGTACACCTCCTACGAGCAGTACTTC. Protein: CASSLYTSYEQYF.